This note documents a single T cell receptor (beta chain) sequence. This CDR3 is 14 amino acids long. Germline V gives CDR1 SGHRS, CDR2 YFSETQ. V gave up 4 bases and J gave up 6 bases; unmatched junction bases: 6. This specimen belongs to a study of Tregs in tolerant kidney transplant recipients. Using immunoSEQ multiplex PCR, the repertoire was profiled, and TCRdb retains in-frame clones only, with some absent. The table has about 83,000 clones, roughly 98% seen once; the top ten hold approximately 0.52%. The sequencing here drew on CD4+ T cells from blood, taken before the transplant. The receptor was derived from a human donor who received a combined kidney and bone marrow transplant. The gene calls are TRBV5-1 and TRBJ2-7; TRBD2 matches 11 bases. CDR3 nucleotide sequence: TGCGCCAGCAGCCAAGGGACTAGCGGTATCGAGCAGTACTTC. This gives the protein CASSQGTSGIEQYF.